Detailed here is one TCR beta chain. This clone was found a few times. Its antigen is still unknown. Nothing much larger sits one base from this clone, and base qualities are not available. Each donor gave one peripheral blood draw, around 100 mL on average, collected into heparinised tubes. Using a panel that included CD45RO, CCR7, CD25, CD127, CD95 and CD27, naive, central memory, regulatory and stem cell-like memory CD4+ T cells were sorted on a BD FACSAria II. Purity was above 95% for every sorted population. PBMCs were isolated immediately by Lymphoprep density gradient centrifugation and stained directly without culture. So that batch effects would be minimized, each experiment stained and sorted samples in pairs, pairing one healthy donor with one patient. The High Capacity cDNA Reverse Transcription Kit was used to reverse transcribe all of the isolated RNA, meaning that expressed TCRB transcripts were what got sequenced. Naive, central memory and regulatory T cell samples underwent deep immunoSEQ sequencing, averaging roughly 3.5 million total reads per sample. Sorted cells were lysed in RLT buffer and RNA was extracted with DNase-treated RNeasy Micro or Mini kits, depending on cell number. To prevent cross-contamination, every cell subset was processed on its own, while patient and healthy donor samples were processed together. TCRB sequences were amplified from cDNA with the immunoSEQ multiplex PCR, producing 87-bp fragments spanning the CDR3 region. The amplicons were sequenced using the Illumina HiSeq platform. On the authors' methods: PCR bias was corrected computationally using synthetic template baselines, and reads within Hamming distance 2 were collapsed, with unmergeable singletons discarded. Reads were aligned against IMGT so that V, D and J genes, CDR3 length and insertions or deletions at six rearrangement sites could be assigned. Within each subset, clonotype counts were normalized to sorted cell number, after which true diversity and Gini coefficients were computed with the tcR R package. Repertoire sharing was quantified using the overlap coefficient calculated on TCRB nucleotide sequences. Imported from immuneACCESS, the table was reduced by TCRdb to in-frame sequences with V and J called. These copies leave out some clones; in studies compared against another copy, an unresolved V gene accounts for under half, and the cause of the remainder is not known. The V and J calls and the clone size are those of that table, but D and trimming were determined from the DNA. The table for this sample lists under 400,000 clones; around 13% of them were counted only once. Approximately 7% of the sample lies in the top ten.

These data are taken from a study of beta chain features in type 1 diabetes (dated by TCRdb to between 2017 and 2018). At the level of the whole study: Mean age, gender distribution, total cell number and subset yield did not differ between patients and healthy donors. A total of 85 million to 140 million sorted cells were examined across all samples, and a strong correlation was observed between cell number per subset and RNA yield. In the study, TCRB repertoires of sorted circulating CD4+ T cell subsets from recently diagnosed type 1 diabetes patients were compared with those of matched healthy donors. Regulatory and stem cell-like memory subsets were obtained from only 8 patients and about eight healthy donors, while naive and central memory subsets were obtained from all 28 donors. Results and caveats for the whole study, not just this receptor: Because cDNA was sequenced instead of genomic DNA, activated cells with high expression could be over-represented, although the groups did not differ in activation or CD3 levels. Shorter templates might be favored by PCR, yet because patient and control samples were amplified and corrected together, any such skew would affect both groups equally. Patients with type 1 diabetes made fewer insertions and deleted more nucleotides at VDJ recombination sites, implying thymic rearrangement abnormalities. A moderate but significant shortening of TCRB CDR3 length was observed in type 1 diabetes patients in all four CD4+ subsets. The naive, central memory and regulatory TCRB repertoires appeared to resemble one another more closely among patients than among healthy donors. Because small numbers of individuals were included in the HLA sub-analyses, any influence of HLA type on TCRB rearrangement was left unresolved.

V trim: 1 base; J trim: 3 bases; unmatched bases: 2. Via the germline V gene (reference sequence), CDR1 is SGHNT and CDR2 YYREEE. There are 14 amino acids in the CDR3, from cysteine to phenylalanine inclusive. The only DNA kept is the CDR3, 42 bases in frame from the first base. The chain couples TRBV5-4 to TRBJ1-1; TRBD1 agrees with 8 junctional bases. The sample was central memory CD4+ T cells from blood. The clonotype comes from a man younger than 45 in good health. The DNA reads TGTGCCAGCAGCTTGCAGGGGGCTTACACTGAAGCTTTCTTT. Its product reads: CASSLQGAYTEAFF.